These 24 T cell receptor beta chains originate from one sample sequenced in a study of cytomegalovirus exposure and HLA in healthy donors. It was with 60 Vbeta and 13 Jbeta primers that the PCR ran. Only in-frame clones appear in the TCRdb table, and some are missing; sequencing was by immunoSEQ multiplex PCR. The data show 120,000 or so clones, with 65% to 80% seen just once and approximately 5.5% held by the top ten. What was sequenced was PBMCs. These receptor sequences come from a man aged 18-30 years in good health and CMV-seropositive.

The rearrangement joins TRBV5-1 to TRBJ2-1, with 8 bases that match TRBD2. The CDR3 is made up of 14 amino acids. The ends lost 5 bases at V and 8 bases at J; junction bases unmatched: 9. The germline CDR1 and CDR2 sequences are SGHRS and YFSETQ. DNA for the CDR3: TGCGCCAGCAGAATCGGGGGGGCCACCGATGAGCAGTTCTTC. Translating gives CASRIGGATDEQFF.

This clone was counted only a few times. The chain combines TRBV5-4 with TRBJ2-1, with 8 bases aligning to TRBD1. CDR1 is SGHNT, CDR2 YYREEE, per germline (reference sequence). The CDR3 length is 17 residues. V dropped 0 bases and J dropped 1; count of bases not matched to a gene: 6. CDR3 loop: CASSLVGRGLSYNEQFF. CDR3 DNA: TGTGCCAGCAGCTTGGTTGGCAGGGGGCTTTCCTACAATGAGCAGTTCTTC. The full variable domain, in which reference TRBV5-4 and TRBJ2-1 provide the parts outside the CDR3, is ETGVTQSPTHLIKTRGQQVTLRCSSQSGHNTVSWYQQALGQGPQFIFQYYREEENGRGNFPPRFSGLQFPNYSSELNVNALELDDSALYLCASSLVGRGLSYNEQFFGPGTRLTVL.

This clone has more than one count but fewer than ten. The gene calls are TRBV7-9 and TRBJ1-1; D gene ambiguous. The CDR3 totals 12 residues. V was cut by 0 bases and J by 6 bases, with 5 bases left in between. CDR1 and CDR2 (germline): SEHNR, FQNEAQ (reference sequence). The CDR3 loop is CASSLATAEAFF. The CDR3 coding sequence is TGTGCCAGCAGCTTAGCAACTGCTGAAGCTTTCTTT.

CDR3 residues: CASNPDTSGTEAFF. CDR3 nucleotides: TGTGCCAGCAACCCGGACACCTCGGGCACTGAAGCTTTCTTT. The V gene is TRBV9, the J gene TRBJ1-1; D is perhaps TRBD1 (5 bases). Germline assignment: CDR1 SGDLS and CDR2 YYNGEE. CDR3 length: 14 amino acids. The V end lost 6 bases, the J end lost 4 bases, and 16 bases lay between the germline ends.

The chain has TRBV5-4 and TRBJ1-6; possible D gene TRBD1, 6 bases. Germline CDR1 reads SGHNT; CDR2 reads YYREEE (reference sequence). CDR3 length: 17 amino acids. Trimming removed 0 bases at V and 2 bases at J, with 12 bases between. CDR3 sequence reads: CASSLEVGGAYNSPLHF. CDR3 sequence (DNA): TGTGCCAGCAGCTTGGAGGTAGGGGGGGCCTATAATTCACCCCTCCACTTT.

The chain has TRBV19 and TRBJ2-1; D perhaps matches TRBD2 (6 bases). Germline-derived CDR1 and CDR2 are LNHDA and SQIVND (reference sequence). Trimming pared 6 bases from V and 12 bases from J, leaving 18 bases between. CDR3 size: 13 residues. The CDR3 sequence is CASSLSGTARQFF. CDR3 bases: TGTGCCAGTAGCCTGTCAGGGACTGCCAGGCAGTTCTTC.

As DNA, the CDR3 is TGCGCCAGCAGCGGGGGAGACAGGACAAGGCCTGAAGCTTTCTTT. This sequence encodes CASSGGDRTRPEAFF. The chain carries TRBV5-1 and TRBJ1-1, with a weak D call TRBD1 (6 bases). CDR1 is SGHRS, CDR2 YFSETQ, per germline. The germline V and J ends were trimmed by 4 bases and 6 bases, with 19 bases remaining between them. The CDR3 length is 15 residues.

The chain links TRBV19 to TRBJ2-3; 8 bases are a match to TRBD1. The CDR3 totals 13 residues. The V segment lost 5 bases and the J segment 5 bases; nucleotides outside the gene matches: 3. Germline CDR1 and CDR2: LNHDA and SQIVND (reference sequence). CDR3 sequence: CASSEQGGDTQYF. CDR3 nucleotides: TGTGCCAGTAGTGAACAGGGGGGAGATACGCAGTATTTT.

This chain joins TRBV10-3 and TRBJ1-4; 8 nucleotides line up with TRBD1. V shed 4 bases and J 3 bases; nucleotides not matched to a gene: 4. The CDR3 loop spans 15 amino acids. Germline V gene sequence: CDR1 ENHRY, CDR2 SYGVKD. The CDR3 protein is CAISAGTGPNEKLFF. DNA of the CDR3: TGTGCCATCAGTGCCGGGACAGGCCCTAATGAAAAACTGTTTTTT.

The DNA of the CDR3 is TGTGCCAGCAGTGAACTTGCTAGCGTCGAGCTGTTTTTT. Translation: CASSELASVELFF. The rearrangement joins TRBV2 to TRBJ2-2, with D perhaps matching TRBD2 (6 bases). CDR1 and CDR2 from the germline V gene are SNHLY and FYNNEI. The CDR3 is 13 residues long. Trimming removed 2 bases from V and 11 bases from J, with 12 bases in between.

The chain has TRBV30 and TRBJ1-2; TRBD1 agrees at 10 bases. CDR1 and CDR2 (germline): GTSNPN, SVGIG (reference sequence). This CDR3 spans 14 amino acids. The trim removed 6 bases at V and 3 bases at J, leaving 7 bases unmatched. This chain's CDR3 is CACGWDRGYYGYTF. The CDR3 DNA follows: TGTGCCTGCGGATGGGACAGGGGATACTATGGCTACACCTTC.

The V gene is TRBV13, the J gene TRBJ1-1, with D possibly matching TRBD1 (6 bases). The length of the CDR3 is 11 residues. Germline V gene data show CDR1 as PRHDT and CDR2 as FYEKMQ (reference sequence). Trimming stripped 5 bases from V and 10 bases from J, with 11 bases between. This chain's CDR3 is CASSHDRRAFF. The CDR3 bases are TGTGCCAGCAGCCATGACAGGCGAGCTTTCTTT.

A few counts support this clone. The chain couples TRBV18 to TRBJ1-4, with D possibly matching TRBD1 (6 bases). V gave up 5 bases and J gave up 5 bases, with 12 bases separating them. The CDR3 has 14 amino acids. From germline, CDR1 is KGHSH and CDR2 LQKENI. CDR3 region: CASSSGTKNEKLFF. The CDR3 DNA sequence: TGTGCCAGCTCATCCGGGACAAAGAATGAAAAACTGTTTTTT.

CDR3 sequence reads: CASSYSWTGEYGYTF. The CDR3 bases are TGTGCCAGCAGTTACTCGTGGACAGGGGAGTATGGCTACACCTTC. This sequence joins TRBV6-5 and TRBJ1-2; 9 nucleotides match TRBD1. The CDR3 is 15 amino acids. The J segment lost 5 bases and the V segment lost 0 bases, leaving 4 bases of the junction unmatched. The germline CDR1 and CDR2 sequences are MNHEY and SVGAGI.

V usage is TRBV6-5 and J usage is TRBJ1-5; D is ambiguous. Between the trimmed V and J ends, which lost 6 bases and 0 bases, there was a span of 9 bases. This CDR3 is 14 amino acids long. CDR1 is MNHEY, CDR2 SVGAGI, per germline. The CDR3 nucleotides read TGTGCCAGCAGAAGATCTAATAGCAATCAGCCCCAGCATTTT. This codes for CASRRSNSNQPQHF.

The chain has TRBV6-1 and TRBJ1-5, with a tentative D call TRBD1 (6 bases). V was trimmed by 4 bases and J by 3 bases, leaving 13 bases between them. Germline-derived CDR1 and CDR2 are MNHNS and SASEGT. The CDR3 is 15 residues long. CDR3 DNA: TGTGCCAGCAGTGCCAACAGGGCCCTCAATCAGCCCCAGCATTTT. Its translation: CASSANRALNQPQHF.

This chain joins TRBV15 and TRBJ2-7, with 7 bases that match TRBD2. The length of the CDR3 is 15 residues. The germline CDR1 and CDR2 sequences are LNHNV and YYDKDF (reference sequence). V lost 0 bases to trimming and J lost 3 bases; unmatched junction nucleotides: 5. The CDR3 nucleotides are TGTGCCACCAGCAGAGAGTCTGGCGGGGGCTACGAGCAGTACTTC. Its translation: CATSRESGGGYEQYF. Full variable domain (remainder filled in from reference TRBV15 and TRBJ2-7): DAMVIQNPRYQVTQFGKPVTLSCSQTLNHNVMYWYQQKSSQAPKLLFHYYDKDFNNEADTPDNFQSRRPNTSFCFLDIRSPGLGDTAMYLCATSRESGGGYEQYFGPGTRLTVT.

The rearrangement joins TRBV27 to TRBJ1-2; no clear D gene. Trimming pared 8 bases from V and 8 bases from J, leaving 15 bases between. CDR3 length: 12 amino acids. Germline values: CDR1 MNHEY, CDR2 SMNVEV (reference sequence). CDR3 nucleotide sequence: TGTGCCAGCGGTGGAGGAAATGAAGGCTACACCTTC. This encodes CASGGGNEGYTF.

The chain recombines TRBV5-1 with TRBJ1-1; D is possibly TRBD1 (6 bases). Per germline, CDR1 SGHRS and CDR2 YFSETQ. This CDR3 contains 15 residues. The V gene lost 0 bases and the J gene lost 8 bases, with 17 bases spanning the gap. CDR3 bases: TGCGCCAGCAGCTTGGTAGGGGTACAGGGTTCCGAAGCTTTCTTT. Translating gives CASSLVGVQGSEAFF.

Concerning this clone itself: The junction differs from germline at one of its ends, possibly a read error. V and J are TRBV7-7 and TRBJ2-1, with D perhaps matching TRBD2 (6 bases). From germline, CDR1 is SSHAT and CDR2 FNYEAQ (reference sequence). This CDR3 region has 15 residues. Here the CDR3 reads CASSPGERIYNEQFF. The CDR3 region has the DNA TGTGCTAGCAGCCCGGGGGAGCGAATCTACAATGAGCAGTTCTTC. Using reference TRBV7-7 and TRBJ2-1 for the parts outside the CDR3, the full variable domain is GAGVSQSPRYKVTKRGQDVTLRCDPISSHATLYWYQQALGQGPEFLTYFNYEAQPDKSGLPSDRFSAERPEGSISTLTIQRTEQRDSAMYRCASSPGERIYNEQFFGPGTRLTVL.

This chain uses TRBV29-1 with TRBJ1-5; no definite D call. Looked up from germline, CDR1 is SQVTM and CDR2 is ANQGSEA. This CDR3 has 13 amino acids. V gave up 0 bases and J gave up 5 bases, with 8 bases separating them. CDR3 coding DNA: TGCAGCGTTGAAGATCCGGGTTATCAGCCCCAGCATTTT. Its translation: CSVEDPGYQPQHF.

This clone came up a few times. V usage is TRBV7-9 and J usage is TRBJ2-7; D unresolved. The V end lost 5 bases, the J end lost 4 bases, and 6 bases lay between the germline ends. Germline V gives CDR1 SEHNR, CDR2 FQNEAQ (reference sequence). There are 11 residues in the CDR3. As DNA, the CDR3 is TGTGCCAGCAGCCTCTATTACGAGCAGTACTTC. It encodes CASSLYYEQYF.

This sequence joins TRBV10-3 and TRBJ2-7; 7 bases map to TRBD1. Germline-derived CDR1 and CDR2 are ENHRY and SYGVKD. CDR3 length: 13 amino acids. Germline trimming cut 6 bases from V and 7 bases from J; bases unmatched to any gene: 9. CDR3 in amino acids: CAISEGTVTEQYF. The CDR3 DNA sequence: TGTGCCATCAGCGAGGGGACAGTCACTGAGCAGTACTTC.

The V call is TRBV28, the J call TRBJ1-1, with a tentative D call TRBD1 (5 bases). The CDR3 consists of 13 residues. Germline loops: CDR1 MDHEN, CDR2 SYDVKM. Trimming took 4 bases from V and 3 from J, leaving 9 bases between them. Written as DNA, the CDR3 is TGTGCCAGCAGTTCTACAGGCGACACTGAAGCTTTCTTT. Its translation: CASSSTGDTEAFF.